The entry that follows covers one T cell receptor beta chain sequence. As handled by the study authors: Quantification of nucleated cells was approximated via reference gene primer amplification. Only in-frame clones appear in the TCRdb table, and some are missing; sequencing was by immunoSEQ multiplex PCR. V, J and clone size were drawn from that table, and D and trimming were deduced from the DNA. The sample lists roughly 72,000 clones; 88% were seen once. The source of the sample is a study of blood T cell repertoires in COVID-19. Study summary: PBMCs, B-cell-depleted T cells, or T cells were the source of the cDNA or gDNA that made up the material.

V shed 5 bases and J 4 bases; nucleotides not matched to a gene: 14. Germline values: CDR1 PRHDT, CDR2 FYEKMQ (reference sequence). The CDR3 is made up of 16 amino acids. This chain links TRBV13 with TRBJ2-7; 7 bases fit TRBD2. This sequence was found in a human donor in a cohort sampled during active COVID-19. Sequenced: peripheral blood. The CDR3 sequence: CASSPPGREPGYEQYF. CDR3 DNA: TGTGCCAGCAGCCCACCTGGGAGGGAGCCAGGGTACGAGCAGTACTTC.